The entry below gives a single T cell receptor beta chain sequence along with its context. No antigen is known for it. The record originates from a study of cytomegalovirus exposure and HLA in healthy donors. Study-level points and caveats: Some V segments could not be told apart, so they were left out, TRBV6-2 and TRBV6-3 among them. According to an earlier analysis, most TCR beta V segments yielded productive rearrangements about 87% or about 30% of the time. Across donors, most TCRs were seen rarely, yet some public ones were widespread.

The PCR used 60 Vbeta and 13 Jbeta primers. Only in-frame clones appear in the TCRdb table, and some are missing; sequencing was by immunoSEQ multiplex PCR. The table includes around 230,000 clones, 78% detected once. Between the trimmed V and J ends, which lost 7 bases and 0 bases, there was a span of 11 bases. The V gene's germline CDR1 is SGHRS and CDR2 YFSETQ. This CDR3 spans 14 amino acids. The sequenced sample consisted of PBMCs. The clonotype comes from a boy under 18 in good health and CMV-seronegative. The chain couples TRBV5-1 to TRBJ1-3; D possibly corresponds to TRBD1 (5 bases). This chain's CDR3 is CASASTASGNTIYF. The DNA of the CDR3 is TGCGCCAGCGCCTCGACAGCCTCTGGAAACACCATATATTTT.